The entry that follows covers one T cell receptor (beta chain) sequence. As yet, its antigen is unknown. With UMI labels, 5' RACE was used to prepare the TRB cDNA libraries. TCRdb re-called the 5' RACE reads, yielding one record per CDR3 amino acid sequence without DNA. The sample is made up of about 110,000 distinct CDR3 sequences, and the top ten hold roughly 0.38% of it. Investigators sorted each CD8+ T cell subset in triplicate, taking over 250,000 cells each time. This specimen belongs to a study of CXCR3-negative and CXCR3-positive naive CD8 T cells. The study, taken as a whole, reports: Memory cells differed in TRBV-TRBJ usage, but naive CXCR3-negative and CXCR3-positive cells had similar usage. CXCR3-expressing naive cells carried TRB CDR3s more hydrophobic than those of CXCR3-negative naive cells.

The CDR3 is made up of 16 amino acids. Germline V CDR1 and CDR2: DFQATT, SNEGSKA (reference sequence). Sequenced: naive CXCR3+ CD8+ T cells from blood. Documented subset: CD45RO-CCR7+CD27+CD95- naive CD8+ T cells expressing CXCR3 (TNR3+). The rearrangement joins TRBV20-1 to TRBJ1-2; the D call of TRBD1 rests on TCRdb alone, since no DNA is present to check it. This TCR came from a human donor in good health. Some clones in this sample may be carry-over from other donors' samples. The CDR3 protein is CSANKDRGLGGYGYTF.